This is a list of T cell receptor beta chains from one sample in a study of blood T cell repertoires in COVID-19. The data were produced by immunoSEQ multiplex PCR, yet TCRdb's version contains in-frame clones alone and is incomplete. The data contain 200,000 to 250,000 clones, approximately 88% of them seen just once; the ten biggest clones take up more than 5.5%. Specimen: peripheral blood. The receptors derive from a man in his 60s who had recovered from COVID-19. Both conserved end residues are part of each CDR3. The D gene is left open where the match is weak. The size of a clone is reported for some rows only, either as once, few or many, or as a class for expanded clones.

clone_size | j_call | v_call | cdr3_length | d_call | cdr3_aa | cdr3_nt
NA | TRBJ2-1 | TRBV20-1 | 11 | NA | CSARDRDEQFF | TGCAGTGCTAGAGATCGCGATGAGCAGTTCTTC
NA | TRBJ1-3 | TRBV3-1/TRBV3-2 | 16 | NA | CASTPVWGGSGNTIYF | TGTGCCAGCACCCCCGTATGGGGAGGCTCTGGAAACACCATATATTTT
once | TRBJ2-5 | TRBV14 | 14 | NA | CASSQVSGPETQYF | TGTGCCAGCAGCCAAGTTTCAGGCCCAGAGACCCAGTACTTC
NA | TRBJ2-2 | TRBV7-2 | 16 | TRBD2 | CASSLAGGGNTGELFF | TGTGCCAGCAGCTTAGCGGGCGGGGGGAACACCGGGGAGCTGTTTTTT
once | TRBJ1-2 | TRBV14 | 15 | NA | CASSQSGGGLYGYTF | TGTGCCAGCAGCCAATCGGGCGGAGGGCTCTATGGCTACACCTTC
NA | TRBJ2-3 | TRBV30 | 14 | NA | CAWSRSGPTDTQYF | TGTGCCTGGAGTCGGAGCGGGCCCACAGATACGCAGTATTTT
NA | TRBJ2-3 | TRBV20-1 | 10 | NA | CSALLDTQYF | TGCAGTGCTTTATTAGATACGCAGTATTTT
NA | TRBJ2-5 | TRBV9 | 14 | TRBD2 | CASSVRGGQETQYF | TGTGCCAGCAGCGTTCGGGGGGGCCAAGAGACCCAGTACTTC
few | TRBJ2-7 | TRBV9 | 15 | NA | CASSVGVGGTYEQYF | TGTGCCAGCAGCGTAGGTGTGGGAGGAACCTACGAGCAGTACTTC
NA | TRBJ1-6 | TRBV19 | 14 | NA | CATQGGRANSPLHF | TGTGCCACCCAGGGAGGTCGGGCCAATTCACCCCTCCACTTT
NA | TRBJ2-7 | TRBV5-1 | 18 | TRBD2 | CASSLRTSTSGGSYEQYF | TGCGCCAGCAGCTTGAGGACTTCTACTAGCGGGGGGTCCTACGAGCAGTACTTC
NA | TRBJ2-5 | TRBV14 | 12 | NA | CASSPTWETQYF | TGTGCCAGCAGCCCTACGTGGGAGACCCAGTACTTC
NA | TRBJ1-6 | TRBV10-2 | 18 | NA | CASSEWGQGISYNSPLHF | TGCGCCAGCAGTGAGTGGGGGCAGGGGATCTCCTATAATTCACCCCTCCACTTT
NA | TRBJ2-6 | TRBV28 | 18 | NA | CASSPHGGSSSGANVLTF | TGTGCCAGCAGTCCCCATGGCGGGTCGAGCTCTGGGGCCAACGTCCTGACTTTC
NA | TRBJ1-1 | TRBV12-3/TRBV12-4 | 13 | NA | CASVMENAPEAFF | TGTGCCAGCGTAATGGAGAATGCCCCTGAAGCTTTCTTT
once | TRBJ1-2 | TRBV7-9 | 12 | TRBD1 | CASSLTGYGYTF | TGTGCCAGCAGCTTGACAGGGTATGGCTACACCTTC
NA | TRBJ1-3 | TRBV19 | 19 | NA | CASDTAHRERKVAGNTIYF | TGTGCCAGTGATACCGCCCACAGGGAGAGGAAAGTAGCTGGAAACACCATATATTTT
NA | TRBJ1-1 | TRBV9 | 15 | NA | CASSGVRGRNTEAFF | TGTGCCAGCAGCGGAGTTCGAGGGAGGAACACTGAAGCTTTCTTT
NA | TRBJ2-7 | TRBV3-1/TRBV3-2 | 11 | NA | CASSGNREQYF | TGTGCCAGCAGCGGAAACAGAGAGCAGTACTTC
NA | TRBJ2-3 | TRBV7-3 | 16 | NA | CASSLKSAPSTDTQYF | TGTGCCAGCAGCTTAAAAAGCGCCCCAAGCACAGATACGCAGTATTTT
NA | TRBJ2-3 | TRBV4-3 | 18 | TRBD2 | CASSQDLASGGSASTQYF | TGCGCCAGCAGCCAAGATTTGGCTAGCGGGGGGTCGGCCAGTACGCAGTATTTT
NA | TRBJ1-6 | TRBV3-1/TRBV3-2 | 15 | NA | CASSQDIASNSPLHF | TGTGCCAGCAGCCAAGACATTGCTAGTAATTCACCCCTCCACTTT